This T cell receptor (beta chain) emerged from a study of beta chain features in type 1 diabetes. The investigators reverse transcribed all of the isolated RNA, so they sequenced expressed TCRB transcripts. Data came from immunoSEQ multiplex PCR; TCRdb stores just in-frame clones and leaves some out. The sample includes roughly 330,000 clones, more than 9.5% seen only once; the top ten take about 0.015%. The table lists this clone with a few counts. With 1 base removed from V and 8 bases from J, the gap between germline ends came to 17 bases. Germline assignment: CDR1 MDHEN and CDR2 SYDVKM. This CDR3 has 16 residues. Cell sorting via CD45RO/CCR7/CD25/CD127/CD95/CD27 was performed to obtain CD4+ naive, central memory, regulatory and stem cell-like memory cells.

Sequenced material: naive CD4+ T cells from blood. This clonotype originated in a woman aged 25 to 39 in good health. The chain joins TRBV28 to TRBJ1-4; a possible D gene is TRBD1 (5 bases). CDR3 sequence (DNA): TGTGCCAGCAGTTTATTGCAGGGTGGTGTGCCCGAAAAACTGTTTTTT. Translation gives CASSLLQGGVPEKLFF.